These 8 T cell receptor beta chains were sequenced from one sample in a study of response to subunit inactivated influenza vaccine. MiXCR, run by TCRdb on the RT-PCR reads, gives a single entry per CDR3 protein. This sample yields approximately 520,000 distinct CDR3 sequences, of which roughly 27% are seen a single time; approximately 2% belongs to the top ten. Sequencing was performed on CD4+ T cells sorted from PBMCs, taken 4 to 6 days after vaccination. The receptors stem from a man in his fifties or sixties who received an inactivated influenza vaccine.

The V gene is TRBV7-2, the J gene TRBJ2-6, with a weak D call TRBD1 (5 bases). Trimming shortened V by 6 bases and J by 2 bases, and 11 bases separated the two germline ends. This CDR3 spans 15 amino acids. Germline lookup yields CDR1 SGHTA and CDR2 FQGNSA. This CDR3 reads CASSLQGTGANVLTF. CDR3 nucleotide sequence: TGTGCCAGCAGTCTGCAGGGCACTGGGGCCAACGTCCTGACTTTC.

This clonotype came up a few times. J is TRBJ2-7 and V is TRBV11-2; 12 bases align to TRBD2. After removal of 5 bases from V and 2 bases from J, the junction contained 7 bases not matched to a gene. Germline V gene data show CDR1 as SGHAT and CDR2 as FQNNGV. CDR3 length: 16 amino acids. Here the CDR3 reads CASSVLLAGGTYEQYF. CDR3 bases: TGTGCCAGCAGCGTCCTACTAGCGGGAGGAACCTACGAGCAGTACTTC. The full variable domain, completed using reference TRBV11-2 and TRBJ2-7, is EAGVAQSPRYKIIEKRQSVAFWCNPISGHATLYWYQQILGQGPKLLIQFQNNGVVDDSQLPKDRFSAERLKGVDSTLKIQPAKLEDSAVYLCASSVLLAGGTYEQYFGPGTRLTVT.

This clonotype has at least ten counts. This chain uses TRBV12-3 or TRBV12-4 with TRBJ2-1, with 8 bases aligning to TRBD2. V gave up 3 bases and J gave up 6 bases; unmatched junction bases: 16. The CDR3 length is 18 residues. The CDR3 sequence is CASSLPFGERGITNEQFF. In DNA form, the CDR3 reads TGTGCCAGCAGTTTGCCTTTCGGGGAGCGGGGGATTACCAATGAGCAGTTCTTC.

The chain carries TRBV4-3 and TRBJ2-5; unclear D gene. The germline V and J ends were trimmed by 0 bases and 4 bases, with 6 bases remaining between them. The CDR3 length is 13 residues. Germline CDR1 is LGHNA and CDR2 is YSLEER. The CDR3, as DNA: TGCGCCAGCAGCCAAGAGTTTGGAGAGACCCAGTACTTC. It is translated as CASSQEFGETQYF.

The V call is TRBV20-1, the J call TRBJ2-1; TRBD2 matches at 12 bases. The CDR3 runs to 15 residues. Germline V CDR1 and CDR2: DFQATT, SNEGSKA (reference sequence). Trimming removed 3 bases from V and 4 bases from J; junction bases left unmatched: 4. The CDR3 reads CSARTSGRSYNEQFF. The CDR3, as DNA: TGCAGTGCTAGGACTAGCGGGAGAAGTTACAATGAGCAGTTCTTC.

This chain links TRBV20-1 with TRBJ2-1; D is undetermined. CDR1 is DFQATT and CDR2 is SNEGSKA in the germline V gene (reference sequence). Trimming removed 4 bases at V and 3 bases at J, with 16 bases between. The CDR3 is 15 residues long. The CDR3 sequence: CSATDPSLGYNEQFF. CDR3 nucleotides: TGCAGTGCTACGGACCCATCTCTTGGCTACAATGAGCAGTTCTTC.

This clonotype occurred a few times. V is TRBV5-1 and J is TRBJ1-4; 8 bases align to TRBD1. CDR1 SGHRS and CDR2 YFSETQ come from the germline V gene. The CDR3 is made up of 16 amino acids. J was trimmed by 5 bases and V by 0 bases; bases with no gene match: 6. In DNA, the CDR3 is TGCGCCAGCAGCTTGGGACAGGGGAATAAGAATGAAAAACTGTTTTTT. Protein product: CASSLGQGNKNEKLFF.

This clonotype came up a few times. Here the CDR3 DNA reads TGTGCCAGCAGTTCCGGTAGGGGGCCCTCTAGCACAGATACGCAGTATTTT. Amino acids: CASSSGRGPSSTDTQYF. The chain carries TRBV12-3 or TRBV12-4 and TRBJ2-3; 7 nucleotides line up with TRBD1. The CDR3 totals 17 residues. V trimming: 4 bases; J trimming: 0 bases; junction bases outside the gene matches: 10.